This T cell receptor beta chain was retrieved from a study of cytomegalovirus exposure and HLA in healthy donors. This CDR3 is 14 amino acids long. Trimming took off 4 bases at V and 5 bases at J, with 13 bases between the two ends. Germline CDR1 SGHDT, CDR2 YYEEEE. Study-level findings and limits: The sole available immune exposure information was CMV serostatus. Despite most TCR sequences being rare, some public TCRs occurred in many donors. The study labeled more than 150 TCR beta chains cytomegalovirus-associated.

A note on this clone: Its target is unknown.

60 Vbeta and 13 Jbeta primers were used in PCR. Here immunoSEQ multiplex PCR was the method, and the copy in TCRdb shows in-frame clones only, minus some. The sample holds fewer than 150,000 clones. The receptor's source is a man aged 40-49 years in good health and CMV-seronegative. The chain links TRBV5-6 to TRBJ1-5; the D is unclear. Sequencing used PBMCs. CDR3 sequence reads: CASSRGQLHQPQHF. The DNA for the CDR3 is TGTGCCAGCAGCCGTGGCCAGTTGCATCAGCCCCAGCATTTT.